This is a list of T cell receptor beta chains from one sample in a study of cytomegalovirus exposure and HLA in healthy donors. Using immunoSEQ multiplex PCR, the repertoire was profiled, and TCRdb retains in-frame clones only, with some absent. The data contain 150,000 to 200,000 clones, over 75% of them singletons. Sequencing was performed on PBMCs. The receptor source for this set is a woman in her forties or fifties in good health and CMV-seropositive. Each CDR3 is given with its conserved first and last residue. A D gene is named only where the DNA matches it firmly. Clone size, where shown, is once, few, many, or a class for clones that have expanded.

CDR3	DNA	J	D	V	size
CASSLGGNTEAFF	TGTGCCAGCAGTTTAGGCGGGAACACTGAAGCTTTCTTT	TRBJ1-1	NA	TRBV27	NA
CATSRGATTNYGYTF	TGTGCCACCAGCAGGGGCGCGACAACTAACTATGGCTACACCTTC	TRBJ1-2	NA	TRBV15	few
CASTAFLTGALSPLHF	TGTGCCAGCACCGCATTTCTGACAGGGGCCCTTTCACCCCTCCACTTT	TRBJ1-6	TRBD1	TRBV2	few
CSVAGQGAFLTDTQYF	TGCAGCGTTGCAGGACAGGGGGCTTTCCTCACAGATACGCAGTATTTT	TRBJ2-3	TRBD1	TRBV29-1	NA
CASSQALAGTYEQYF	TGTGCCAGCAGCCAAGCACTAGCGGGAACCTACGAGCAGTACTTC	TRBJ2-7	TRBD2	TRBV4-2	NA
CASSQGTGRSYEQYF	TGTGCCAGCAGCCAAGGGACAGGGAGGTCTTACGAGCAGTACTTC	TRBJ2-7	TRBD1	TRBV11-2	NA
CASSPLAGAYNYEQYF	TGTGCCAGCTCACCACTAGCAGGGGCGTACAACTACGAGCAGTACTTC	TRBJ2-7	NA	TRBV18	NA
CASSSLDRANYEQYF	TGTGCCAGCAGCAGTCTTGACAGGGCTAACTACGAGCAGTACTTC	TRBJ2-7	TRBD1	TRBV11-1	NA
CASRSGHYGTNTEAFF	TGTGCCAGCAGATCGGGACACTACGGGACGAACACTGAAGCTTTCTTT	TRBJ1-1	NA	TRBV28	NA
CASSLGGTSIDTQYF	TGTGCCAGCAGCTTAGGCGGGACTAGCATAGATACGCAGTATTTT	TRBJ2-3	TRBD2	TRBV11-2	NA
CASSRPGQGLYGYTF	TGTGCCAGCAGCCGACCCGGACAGGGGCTTTATGGCTACACCTTC	TRBJ1-2	TRBD1	TRBV7-2	NA
CASSAELLMNTEAFF	TGTGCCAGCAGCGCGGAGCTGCTCATGAACACTGAAGCTTTCTTT	TRBJ1-1	NA	TRBV9	NA
CSVDPGQGSRETQYF	TGCAGCGTTGACCCTGGACAGGGGAGTAGGGAGACCCAGTACTTC	TRBJ2-5	TRBD1	TRBV29-1	few
CASSFTGTVNQPQHF	TGTGCCAGCAGCTTTACTGGGACAGTGAATCAGCCCCAGCATTTT	TRBJ1-5	TRBD1	TRBV7-2	NA
CASSGTGRFSGNTIYF	TGTGCCAGCAGTGGGACTGGCCGATTCTCTGGAAACACCATATATTTT	TRBJ1-3	NA	TRBV6-1	once
CASSFKTGGLNTEAFF	TGTGCCAGCAGTTTTAAAACAGGGGGCCTGAACACTGAAGCTTTCTTT	TRBJ1-1	TRBD1	TRBV28	once
CASSLTGPYEQYF	TGCGCCAGCAGCTTGACTGGGCCCTACGAGCAGTACTTC	TRBJ2-7	NA	TRBV5-1	NA
CASSLVRQGHREQFF	TGTGCCAGCAGCTTAGTGCGTCAGGGACACCGTGAGCAGTTCTTC	TRBJ2-1	NA	TRBV7-9	NA
CAISERQGGWNEQFF	TGTGCCATCAGTGAACGACAGGGTGGGTGGAATGAGCAGTTCTTC	TRBJ2-1	TRBD1	TRBV10-3	few
CASRKTGTGTYEQYF	TGTGCCAGCAGGAAAACGGGGACAGGGACGTACGAGCAGTACTTC	TRBJ2-7	TRBD1	TRBV14	NA
CASSLTGRGIYGYTF	TGTGCCAGCAGCTTAACGGGCAGGGGGATCTATGGCTACACCTTC	TRBJ1-2	TRBD1	TRBV7-2	NA
CASSSHTDTQYF	TGTGCCAGTAGTTCACACACGGATACGCAGTATTTT	TRBJ2-3	NA	TRBV19	few
CASQPGQGYYEQYF	TGTGCCAGCCAGCCGGGACAGGGCTACTACGAGCAGTACTTC	TRBJ2-7	TRBD1	TRBV27	NA
CASRGALGQPQHF	TGTGCCAGCAGGGGGGCGCTTGGTCAGCCCCAGCATTTT	TRBJ1-5	NA	TRBV27	NA
CSVVRDKETQYF	TGCAGCGTTGTCCGGGACAAAGAGACCCAGTACTTC	TRBJ2-5	NA	TRBV29-1	NA
CSGGSQDTGELFF	TGCAGCGGTGGGTCGCAGGACACCGGGGAGCTGTTTTTT	TRBJ2-2	NA	TRBV29-1	NA
CSSSLGLAEGVDTQYF	TGTTCCAGCAGCTTAGGCCTAGCGGAGGGTGTAGATACGCAGTATTTT	TRBJ2-3	TRBD2	TRBV7-3	NA
CASSLPRGQDGYTF	TGTGCCAGCAGCTTACCGCGGGGGCAGGATGGCTACACCTTC	TRBJ1-2	NA	TRBV13	NA
CASSSNANTEAFF	TGTGCCAGCAGTTCTAATGCCAACACTGAAGCTTTCTTT	TRBJ1-1	NA	TRBV6-6	NA
CAISDTYGGPWNEQFF	TGTGCCATCAGTGACACTTACGGGGGGCCCTGGAATGAGCAGTTCTTC	TRBJ2-1	NA	TRBV10-3	NA
CASSPGQERYEQYF	TGTGCCAGTAGCCCGGGACAGGAGCGCTACGAGCAGTACTTC	TRBJ2-7	TRBD1	TRBV19	NA
CASSFLPEVTWGNTIYF	TGTGCCAGCAGCTTTTTACCCGAGGTGACTTGGGGAAACACCATATATTTT	TRBJ1-3	NA	TRBV5-6	NA
CASRRLADGQTQYF	TGTGCCAGCAGGCGCCTAGCGGACGGGCAGACCCAGTACTTC	TRBJ2-5	TRBD2	TRBV6-1	NA
CASSSTATGELFF	TGTGCCAGCAGCTCGACAGCAACCGGGGAGCTGTTTTTT	TRBJ2-2	NA	TRBV7-9	NA
CASSGNRVNTGELFF	TGCGCCAGCAGCGGAAACAGGGTGAACACCGGGGAGCTGTTTTTT	TRBJ2-2	NA	TRBV5-1	once
CASSFPGLAATDTQYF	TGTGCCAGCAGCTTCCCGGGACTAGCGGCAACAGATACGCAGTATTTT	TRBJ2-3	TRBD2	TRBV7-2	once
CASSSRLAGGTDTQYF	TGTGCCAGCAGCTCCCGACTAGCGGGGGGCACAGATACGCAGTATTTT	TRBJ2-3	TRBD2	TRBV7-6	NA
CASSIVRWGNTIYF	TGTGCCAGTAGTATCGTCCGGTGGGGAAACACCATATATTTT	TRBJ1-3	NA	TRBV19	few
CASSIDLFRQPQHF	TGTGCCAGTAGTATAGATCTTTTCCGTCAGCCCCAGCATTTT	TRBJ1-5	NA	TRBV19	NA
CASSFSSLAGQGSYEQYF	TGTGCCAGCAGCTTTTCCTCCCTAGCCGGACAGGGGTCCTACGAGCAGTACTTC	TRBJ2-7	TRBD1	TRBV5-5	NA
CASSLGELSYGYTF	TGTGCCAGCAGCTTGGGGGAGCTGAGCTATGGCTACACCTTC	TRBJ1-2	NA	TRBV5-4	NA
CATSRIYSNQPQHF	TGTGCCACCTCCAGGATCTATAGCAATCAGCCCCAGCATTTT	TRBJ1-5	NA	TRBV15	NA
CAGQRFYGYTF	TGTGCCGGCCAAAGATTCTATGGCTACACCTTC	TRBJ1-2	NA	TRBV2	NA
CASSVLGDGKETQYF	TGTGCCAGCAGCGTGTTAGGGGATGGAAAGGAGACCCAGTACTTC	TRBJ2-5	NA	TRBV9	NA
CASRGQAYQPQHF	TGTGCCAGCAGGGGACAGGCCTATCAGCCCCAGCATTTT	TRBJ1-5	TRBD1	TRBV27	NA
CASSEAGALYNEQFF	TGTGCCAGCAGTGAAGCGGGAGCACTCTACAATGAGCAGTTCTTC	TRBJ2-1	NA	TRBV6-1	NA
CASSLGRQGYGYTF	TGTGCCAGCAGCCTAGGGCGACAGGGCTATGGCTACACCTTC	TRBJ1-2	TRBD1	TRBV28	once
CAWSVLGQSNSPLHF	TGTGCCTGGAGTGTACTGGGACAGTCGAATTCACCCCTCCACTTT	TRBJ1-6	TRBD1	TRBV30	once
CASSFKNEKLFF	TGTGCCAGCAGTTTTAAAAATGAAAAACTGTTTTTT	TRBJ1-4	NA	TRBV6-6	NA
CASSLGPPRGEQYF	TGTGCCAGCAGTTTGGGGCCACCCCGAGGAGAGCAGTACTTC	TRBJ2-7	NA	TRBV27	NA
CASSEYRAWGGYTF	TGTGCCAGCAGTGAATACAGGGCTTGGGGTGGCTACACCTTC	TRBJ1-2	NA	TRBV25-1	NA
CASSQDLFSATGISGANVLTF	TGCGCCAGCAGCCAAGATCTATTTTCCGCGACAGGGATCTCTGGGGCCAACGTCCTGACTTTC	TRBJ2-6	TRBD1	TRBV4-3	NA
CASSSTGNYEQYF	TGTGCCAGCAGCTCGACAGGGAACTACGAGCAGTACTTC	TRBJ2-7	TRBD1	TRBV11-3	NA
CASSPSWTVPYNEQFF	TGCGCCAGCAGCCCGTCGTGGACTGTCCCCTACAATGAGCAGTTCTTC	TRBJ2-1	NA	TRBV4-1	NA
CASSFGSSDEQYF	TGTGCCAGCAGTTTCGGGAGTAGCGACGAGCAGTACTTC	TRBJ2-7	NA	TRBV27	NA